A selection of T cell receptor beta chains follows, all from one sample in a study of T cell responses to AZD1222 COVID-19 vaccine. TCRdb keeps only in-frame clones here, not all; method: immunoSEQ multiplex PCR. The table lists around 110,000 clones, about 90% of them singletons. Specimen: peripheral blood, collected on day 0 of AZD1222 vaccination. Source of these receptors: an adult in good health. CDR3s include the opening cysteine and the closing phenylalanine or tryptophan. A D gene is named only where the DNA matches it firmly. Size is stated for part of the rows, as once, few or many counts, or as a class when the clone is expanded.

v_call	j_call	d_call	clone_size	cdr3_nt	cdr3_aa
TRBV5-1	TRBJ2-5	TRBD2	NA	TGCGCCAGCAGGTCTAATCCGGGACTAGCCAGGGAGACCCAGTACTTC	CASRSNPGLARETQYF
TRBV7-6	TRBJ1-4	NA	NA	TGTGCCAGCAGCTTAGCGGGCAGGGGTGAAGCAACTAATGAAAAACTGTTTTTT	CASSLAGRGEATNEKLFF
TRBV7-3	TRBJ2-1	TRBD2	NA	TGTGCCAGCAGCTCGGAGGGTAGCGGGTCGTACAATGAGCAGTTCTTC	CASSSEGSGSYNEQFF
TRBV29-1	TRBJ1-1	TRBD1	once	TGCAGCGTTCTGCAGGGGGCGAACGCTGAAGCTTTCTTT	CSVLQGANAEAFF
TRBV9	TRBJ1-1	NA	NA	TGTGCCAGCAGCAATACTTTGGTCCAAGGTTCCAGGCTAGAAGCTTTCTTT	CASSNTLVQGSRLEAFF
TRBV14	TRBJ2-3	NA	NA	TGTGCCAGCAGCCAATCGGGGGCAGATACGCAGTATTTT	CASSQSGADTQYF
TRBV5-4	TRBJ2-3	NA	NA	TGTGCCAGCAGCTTCGACCGCTCTGATACGCAGTATTTT	CASSFDRSDTQYF
TRBV7-9	TRBJ2-2	NA	NA	TGTGCCAGCAGCCCCCCTATCACCGGGGAGCTGTTTTTT	CASSPPITGELFF
TRBV5-1	TRBJ1-6	NA	NA	TGCGCCAGCAGCTTGGTGCAGGGTTCGGGTTCACCCCTCCACTTT	CASSLVQGSGSPLHF
TRBV5-4	TRBJ2-1	TRBD2	NA	TGTGCCAGCAGCAGGCCAACTAGCGGGGTTGGTGAGCAGTTCTTC	CASSRPTSGVGEQFF
TRBV5-1	TRBJ1-2	NA	NA	TGCGCCAGCAGCCCAGACGGTTCTAACTATGGCTACACCTTC	CASSPDGSNYGYTF
TRBV19	TRBJ2-1	TRBD1	NA	TGTGCCAGTAGGGGGACAGGGGGAGGGCCAGAGCAGTTCTTC	CASRGTGGGPEQFF
TRBV30	TRBJ2-7	NA	once	TGTGCCTGGAGTGTCCTCCCTTTACCCTACGAGCAGTACTTC	CAWSVLPLPYEQYF
TRBV9	TRBJ1-2	TRBD1	NA	TGTGCCAGCAGCGCCCCAGGGGGGGCACTTGGCTACACCTTC	CASSAPGGALGYTF
TRBV4-2	TRBJ2-5	TRBD2	NA	TGTGCCAGCAGCCAAGGCCGCCCCGGGGGGGGAGAGACCCAGTACTTC	CASSQGRPGGGETQYF
TRBV6-6	TRBJ1-2	NA	NA	TGTGCCAGCAGTTACTCGCAGGGGACCTATGGCTACACCTTC	CASSYSQGTYGYTF
TRBV20-1	TRBJ2-5	NA	NA	TGCAGTGCTAGAGATGGCAGGAGCCAGTACTTC	CSARDGRSQYF
TRBV4-1	TRBJ1-1	TRBD1	NA	TGCGCCAGTCGAGGACAGGGGGGCACTGAAGCTTTCTTT	CASRGQGGTEAFF
TRBV7-8	TRBJ2-2	TRBD2	few	TGTGCCAGCAGCGTTACTAGCGGGAGGCGCACCGGGGAGCTGTTTTTT	CASSVTSGRRTGELFF
TRBV7-2	TRBJ1-2	NA	NA	TGTGCCAGCAGCTTAGACACCGCCTATGGCTACACCTTC	CASSLDTAYGYTF
TRBV29-1	TRBJ2-4	TRBD2	NA	TGCAGCGTTGTTAGCGGGGCTTCAGCCAAAAACATTCAGTACTTC	CSVVSGASAKNIQYF
TRBV7-3	TRBJ2-1	TRBD2	NA	TGTGCCAGCAGCTTAACTTACGGACTAGAGGTTGAGCAGTTCTTC	CASSLTYGLEVEQFF
TRBV12-3/TRBV12-4	TRBJ2-2	NA	NA	TGTGCCAGCAGTTTCCCCGGCGGGGAGCTGTTTTTT	CASSFPGGELFF
TRBV24-1	TRBJ1-5	NA	NA	TGTGCCACCAGCATAACAGGGAATCAGCCCCAGCATTTT	CATSITGNQPQHF
TRBV7-9	TRBJ2-3	TRBD2	NA	TGTGCCACCCCGGGGCGGGAGCTCGATACGCAGTATTTT	CATPGRELDTQYF
TRBV7-3	TRBJ1-2	TRBD1	NA	TGTGCCAGCAGCCGGACAGGGGACTATGGCTACACCTTC	CASSRTGDYGYTF
TRBV6-1	TRBJ1-6	NA	NA	TGTGCCAGCAGTGAACTAGGAGGGGCAGTTGAGTCACCCCTCCACTTT	CASSELGGAVESPLHF
TRBV6-5	TRBJ1-3	NA	NA	TGTGCCAGCAGTTACCGAGACTCTGGAAACACCATATATTTT	CASSYRDSGNTIYF
TRBV7-9	TRBJ1-1	NA	once	TGTGCCAGCAGCACCGGACAGCCTGGGCACACTGAAGCTTTCTTT	CASSTGQPGHTEAFF
TRBV10-2	TRBJ1-5	TRBD1	NA	TGCGCCAGCAGTGAGTCGAACAGGGGGAGCAATCAGCCCCAGCATTTT	CASSESNRGSNQPQHF
TRBV29-1	TRBJ1-1	NA	NA	TGCAGCGTCCGCGGGACCTTAGGCACTGAAGCTTTCTTT	CSVRGTLGTEAFF
TRBV7-8	TRBJ2-3	NA	NA	TGTGCCAGCAGCTTACGAACTGGAGACCCCACAGATACGCAGTATTTT	CASSLRTGDPTDTQYF
TRBV5-1	TRBJ1-6	TRBD1	NA	TGCGCCAGCTCCCGGGCAGGGGGCTATTCACCCCTCCACTTT	CASSRAGGYSPLHF
TRBV10-3	TRBJ2-1	TRBD2	NA	TGTGCCATCAGTGAGTGGGCTAGCGGTAGCTCCTACAATGAGCAGTTCTTC	CAISEWASGSSYNEQFF
TRBV5-1	TRBJ1-6	NA	NA	TGCGCCAGCAGCATCGACAGTCCGGATAATTCACCCCTCCACTTT	CASSIDSPDNSPLHF
TRBV19	TRBJ1-5	NA	NA	TGTGCCACCTCAGAACAGGGTATCCGGAATCAGCCCCAGCATTTT	CATSEQGIRNQPQHF
TRBV18	TRBJ2-5	NA	NA	TGTGCCAGCTCAGACGTGAGCGGTCAAGAGACCCAGTACTTC	CASSDVSGQETQYF
TRBV30	TRBJ1-1	NA	NA	TGTGCCTGGAGGTGGGGACGCGACGCCAGCACTGAAGCTTTCTTT	CAWRWGRDASTEAFF
TRBV20-1	TRBJ1-1	NA	NA	TGCAGTGCTAGGACGCGAACTGAAGCTTTCTTT	CSARTRTEAFF
TRBV7-2	TRBJ1-2	NA	NA	TGTGCCAGCAGCTTACCCCCCGCGGGTGGCTACACCTTC	CASSLPPAGGYTF
TRBV3-1/TRBV3-2	TRBJ1-6	NA	NA	TGTGCCAGCAGCCTCGGGACCTTCGATTCACCCCTCCACTTT	CASSLGTFDSPLHF
TRBV7-9	TRBJ2-5	TRBD1	NA	TGTGCCAGCAGCCGAGGGGGCGGCAGCCAAGAGACCCAGTACTTC	CASSRGGGSQETQYF
TRBV5-1	TRBJ1-2	TRBD1	NA	TGCGCCAGCACGGGACAGGGCATCTATGGCTACACCTTC	CASTGQGIYGYTF
TRBV11-2	TRBJ1-1	NA	NA	TGTGCCAGCAGCCCCCGGGTCGGGGGAGCTGAAGCTTTCTTT	CASSPRVGGAEAFF
TRBV19	TRBJ1-3	NA	NA	TGTGCCAGTAGCCAACAGGGCTCTGGAAACACCATATATTTT	CASSQQGSGNTIYF